Below are 23 T cell receptor beta chains sequenced from a single sample in a study of regulatory T cells in long-lasting Graves disease. The sample's time point: newly diagnosed GD, antithyroid drugs for less than 3 months. Extracted RNA from PBMCs served as the source of the TCR library. The TCR beta library used iRepertoire HTBI primers with Arm-PCR amplification of CDR3. Via MiXCR, TCRdb re-called the multiplex PCR reads, giving one row per CDR3 protein. The repertoire has hundreds of thousands of distinct CDR3 sequences, approximately 12% of them found once; the top ten carry roughly 8.9%. This sample was also put to use in a study of T cells in Graves' hyperthyroidism and ophthalmopathy.

Sequencing used peripheral blood mononuclear cells (PBMCs), obtained at new diagnosis, from a patient treated with antithyroid drugs. These TCRs come from a woman aged 25-40 years with Graves disease.

This clonotype was counted ten times or more. The V call is TRBV11-2, the J call TRBJ1-6; TRBD1 agrees at 7 bases. This CDR3 has 16 amino acids. The trim removed 5 bases at V and 7 bases at J, leaving 11 bases unmatched. Germline V gene lookup returns CDR1 SGHAT and CDR2 FQNNGV. The CDR3 is CASSTERGRPNSPLHF. CDR3 nucleotides: TGTGCCAGCAGCACAGAAAGGGGGCGTCCCAATTCACCCCTCCACTTT.

Ten or more counts support this clonotype. This chain links TRBV5-5 with TRBJ1-1; D might be TRBD1 (6 bases). V was trimmed by 4 bases and J by 1 base, leaving 17 bases between them. The CDR3 extends over 16 amino acids. The germline gives CDR1 SGHKS, CDR2 YYEKEE (reference sequence). The CDR3 loop is CASSRWTAVRNTEAFF. The CDR3 region has the DNA TGTGCCAGCAGCCGGTGGACAGCGGTCAGGAACACTGAAGCTTTCTTT.

In its sample, this clonotype was seen a few times. CDR3 sequence: CATGWDRGLESNQPQHF. CDR3 in DNA: TGTGCCACCGGCTGGGACAGGGGGCTTGAGAGCAATCAGCCCCAGCATTTT. The chain employs TRBV10-3 and TRBJ1-5; 12 positions agree with TRBD1. This CDR3 has 17 residues. The V segment lost 10 bases and the J segment 1 base; nucleotides outside the gene matches: 11. Germline CDR1 and CDR2: ENHRY and SYGVKD.

This clonotype was observed at least ten times. This CDR3 reads CASSGRSVEGNTIYF. The DNA for the CDR3 is TGTGCCAGCAGTGGCCGGAGCGTAGAAGGAAACACCATATATTTT. The rearrangement links TRBV6-1 to TRBJ1-3; D unresolved. The V and J ends lost 4 bases and 4 bases respectively, with 14 bases between them. This CDR3 spans 15 amino acids. Looked up from germline, CDR1 is MNHNS and CDR2 is SASEGT.

This chain connects TRBV12-3 or TRBV12-4 to TRBJ1-4, with D unresolved. There are 15 residues in the CDR3. Trimming left V 4 bases short and J 4 bases short, with 13 bases between. CDR3 amino acids: CASSSSWQINEKLFF. Written as DNA, the CDR3 is TGTGCCAGCAGTTCGTCGTGGCAGATTAATGAAAAACTGTTTTTT.

This clonotype was seen a few times. The V gene is TRBV24-1, the J gene TRBJ2-3; the D gene is possibly TRBD2 (5 bases). Germline V gene sequence: CDR1 KGHDR, CDR2 SFDVKD. V lost 7 bases, J lost 0 bases, and 10 bases lay in between. This CDR3 is built from 14 residues. The CDR3 spells CATRAAASTDTQYF. The CDR3 DNA sequence: TGTGCCACCAGGGCAGCGGCCAGCACAGATACGCAGTATTTT.

The chain joins TRBV7-2 to TRBJ2-7; 9 nucleotides agree with TRBD1. Germline-derived CDR1 and CDR2 are SGHTA and FQGNSA. There are 16 residues in the CDR3. Trimming cost V 5 bases and J 4 bases; bases outside gene matches: 12. The CDR3 DNA is TGTGCCAGCAGCCCAGGGGGCGGACAGGGGTTTTACGAGCAGTACTTC. Translation: CASSPGGGQGFYEQYF.

As to this clonotype: This may be a read error: a much more frequent sequence differs by one nucleotide. The chain employs TRBV30 and TRBJ2-4, with TRBD1 matching over 11 bases. The CDR3 runs to 15 residues. Germline loops: CDR1 GTSNPN, CDR2 SVGIG (reference sequence). The CDR3 nucleotides are TGTGCCTGGAGGGGACAGGGGGATCCTTTGGTGATTCAGTGCTTC. This translates into CAWRGQGDPLVIQCF.

This clonotype was recorded many times. The chain is built from TRBV12-3 or TRBV12-4 and TRBJ1-2; D ambiguous. With 6 bases removed from V and 8 bases from J, the gap between germline ends came to 10 bases. CDR3 length equals 11 residues. Here the CDR3 reads CASSAINGYTF. The CDR3 DNA follows: TGTGCCAGCAGCGCGATTAACGGCTACACCTTC.

In this sample, this clonotype turned up many times. The chain carries TRBV11-2 and TRBJ2-5, with D perhaps given as TRBD1 or TRBD2 (5 bases each). V was shortened by 4 bases and J by 0 bases, with 6 bases between the two germline ends. The germline gives CDR1 SGHAT, CDR2 FQNNGV. The CDR3 loop spans 13 amino acids. DNA of the CDR3: TGTGCCAGCAGCTGGGGGAACCAAGAGACCCAGTACTTC. Encoded protein: CASSWGNQETQYF.

This clonotype came up many times. This rearrangement joins TRBV11-2 to TRBJ2-1; D is uncertain. Trimming took 3 bases from V and 8 from J, leaving 2 bases between them. The CDR3 runs 10 residues. CDR1 SGHAT and CDR2 FQNNGV come from the germline V gene. The CDR3 reads CASSFDEQFF. The CDR3 region has the DNA TGTGCCAGCAGCTTCGATGAGCAGTTCTTC. Looking up the rest from reference TRBV11-2 and TRBJ2-1 gives the full variable domain: EAGVAQSPRYKIIEKRQSVAFWCNPISGHATLYWYQQILGQGPKLLIQFQNNGVVDDSQLPKDRFSAERLKGVDSTLKIQPAKLEDSAVYLCASSFDEQFFGPGTRLTVL.

This clonotype was observed at least ten times. The chain is built from TRBV11-2 and TRBJ2-1, with D possibly TRBD2 on 5 matching bases. The CDR3 has 14 residues. V was trimmed by 4 bases and J by 4 bases, leaving 11 bases between them. Germline values: CDR1 SGHAT, CDR2 FQNNGV. CDR3 coding DNA: TGTGCCAGCAGCTGGGCGGACTTTTACAATGAGCAGTTCTTC. It specifies CASSWADFYNEQFF.

This clonotype was detected many times. The chain recombines TRBV11-2 with TRBJ2-2, with 9 bases aligning to TRBD2. Trimming removed 7 bases from V and 7 bases from J; junction bases left unmatched: 7. CDR1 and CDR2 (germline): SGHAT, FQNNGV. The CDR3 covers 14 residues. DNA for the CDR3: TGTGCCAGCAAGGGAAGCGGGAGGATCGGGGAGCTGTTTTTT. Amino acid sequence: CASKGSGRIGELFF.

Ten or more counts support this clonotype. This chain uses TRBV11-2 with TRBJ1-2; 7 nucleotides agree with TRBD1. CDR3 size: 15 residues. With V trimmed by 4 bases and J by 3 bases, 8 bases remained unmatched. The germline V gene has CDR1 SGHAT and CDR2 FQNNGV. CDR3: CASSWTGGEDYGYTF. The CDR3, as DNA: TGTGCCAGCAGCTGGACAGGCGGAGAGGACTATGGCTACACCTTC.

V is TRBV7-9 and J is TRBJ2-1; 11 bases are shared with TRBD1. Germline V gene data show CDR1 as SEHNR and CDR2 as FQNEAQ (reference sequence). The CDR3 has 16 residues. Germline trimming cut 5 bases from V and 3 bases from J; bases unmatched to any gene: 6. The CDR3 protein is CASSPGTGGFYNEQFF. As DNA, the CDR3 is TGTGCCAGCAGCCCAGGGACAGGGGGTTTCTACAATGAGCAGTTCTTC.

The chain links TRBV5-4 to TRBJ2-1; D may match TRBD1 or TRBD2 (5 bases each). V was shortened by 4 bases and J by 4 bases, with 18 bases between the two germline ends. Germline V lookup: CDR1 SGHNT, CDR2 YYREEE (reference sequence). The CDR3 sequence is 16 residues long. The chain's CDR3 is CASSHPRGAGYNEQFF. DNA for the CDR3: TGTGCCAGCAGCCACCCCCGGGGCGCAGGGTACAATGAGCAGTTCTTC.

Ten or more counts support this clonotype. This sequence joins TRBV2 and TRBJ2-5, with D possibly TRBD2 on 5 matching bases. The length of the CDR3 is 13 residues. Per germline, CDR1 SNHLY and CDR2 FYNNEI. Trimming shortened V by 7 bases and J by 2 bases, and 11 bases separated the two germline ends. The CDR3 reads CASTGNPQETQYF. For the CDR3, the DNA is TGTGCCAGCACCGGGAACCCTCAAGAGACCCAGTACTTC.

V usage is TRBV11-3 and J usage is TRBJ2-6, with D perhaps TRBD1 (5 bases). The CDR3 has 16 residues. V was clipped by 4 bases and J by 1 base, with 11 bases between them. From germline, CDR1 is SGHNT and CDR2 YENEEA. As DNA, the CDR3 is TGTGCCAGCAGCTACAGGTCGTGGTCTGGGGCCAACGTCCTGACTTTC. Protein product: CASSYRSWSGANVLTF.

On this clonotype itself: Just one base apart from a much larger clone, this may be a read error. The V gene is TRBV27, the J gene TRBJ2-6, with D perhaps matching TRBD2 (7 bases). The CDR3 extends over 18 amino acids. Germline assignment: CDR1 MNHEY and CDR2 SMNVEV (reference sequence). V was shortened by 7 bases and J by 2 bases, with 21 bases between the two germline ends. The CDR3 DNA is TGTGCCAGCAAGGGGGGGGGACCCCAACCGGCTGGGGCCAACGTCCTGACTTTC. This gives the protein CASKGGGPQPAGANVLTF.

This clonotype turned up a few times. The chain joins TRBV5-4 to TRBJ2-7; weak D call: TRBD2 (6 bases). V was cut by 0 bases and J by 2 bases, with 18 bases left in between. Looked up from germline, CDR1 is SGHNT and CDR2 is YYREEE (reference sequence). This CDR3 is 17 amino acids long. The DNA of the CDR3 is TGTGCCAGCAGCTTGGGGGGGGTGGGACTTATAGCCTACGAGCAGTACTTC. Translating it yields CASSLGGVGLIAYEQYF.

The chain couples TRBV20-1 to TRBJ2-5; 7 bases map to TRBD1. V trimming: 3 bases; J trimming: 5 bases; junction bases outside the gene matches: 9. The CDR3 spans 14 residues. Germline V gene data show CDR1 as DFQATT and CDR2 as SNEGSKA (reference sequence). CDR3 nucleotide sequence: TGCAGTGCTAGGGACTCAGGGGGTCCGGAGACCCAGTACTTC. Translation gives CSARDSGGPETQYF.

This clonotype showed up many times. The chain has TRBV10-3 and TRBJ2-7, with a tentative D call TRBD2 (5 bases). The CDR3 is made up of 15 amino acids. Trimming stripped 2 bases from V and 2 bases from J, with 13 bases between. Per the germline V gene, CDR1 is ENHRY and CDR2 is SYGVKD. The CDR3 DNA reads as TGTGCCATCAGTGAGAGGTGGGAGTCCGCCTACGAGCAGTACTTC. This translates into CAISERWESAYEQYF.

This clonotype was counted at least ten times. This chain connects TRBV3-1 to TRBJ1-4; maybe TRBD1 (5 bases). The CDR3 runs to 16 residues. CDR1 is LGHDT, CDR2 YNNKEL, per germline (reference sequence). The V end lost 3 bases, the J end lost 6 bases, and 17 bases lay between the germline ends. This CDR3 is CASSQRSTVGDEKLFF. In DNA form, the CDR3 reads TGTGCCAGCAGCCAGAGATCGACAGTCGGGGATGAAAAACTGTTTTTT.